This entry concerns a single T cell receptor beta chain. This record comes from a study of T-cell memory formation after mild COVID-19. V lost 7 bases and J 10 bases, leaving 11 bases between the germline ends. Germline V lookup: CDR1 LNHDA, CDR2 SQIVND (reference sequence). The CDR3 runs to 11 residues. One entry per CDR3 protein, called by TCRdb with MiXCR from the 5' RACE reads. The table lists approximately 340,000 distinct CDR3 sequences, roughly 15% of them singletons, with around 20% in the top ten. The V call is TRBV19, the J call TRBJ2-1; the D is unclear. The sequence came from a young man who had mild COVID-19 (a few samples of this study predate the infection). Cell type and time point are not known. Sequencing was done on a sample of PBMCs or a T cell subset sorted from them (not recorded which). Here the CDR3 reads CASKLRKEQFF. The CDR3 nucleotides are TGTGCCAGTAAGTTAAGGAAGGAGCAGTTCTTC. The variable domain in full, with the rest retrieved from reference TRBV19 and TRBJ2-1, is DGGITQSPKYLFRKEGQNVTLSCEQNLNHDAMYWYRQDPGQGLRLIYYSQIVNDFQKGDIAEGYSVSREKKESFPLTVTSAQKNPTAFYLCASKLRKEQFFGPGTRLTVL.